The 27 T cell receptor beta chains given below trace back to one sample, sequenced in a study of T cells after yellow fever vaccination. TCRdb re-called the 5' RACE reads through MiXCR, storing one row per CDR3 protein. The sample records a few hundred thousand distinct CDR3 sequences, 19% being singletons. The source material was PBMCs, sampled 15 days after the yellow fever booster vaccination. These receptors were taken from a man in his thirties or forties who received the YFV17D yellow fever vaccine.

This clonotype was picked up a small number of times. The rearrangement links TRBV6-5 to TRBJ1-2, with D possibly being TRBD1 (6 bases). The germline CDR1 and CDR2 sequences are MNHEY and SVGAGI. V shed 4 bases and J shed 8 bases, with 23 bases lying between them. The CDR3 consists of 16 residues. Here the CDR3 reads CASSSTSRGLVWGYTF. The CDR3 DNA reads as TGTGCCAGCAGTTCTACTTCCCGGGGGCTGGTGTGGGGCTACACCTTC.

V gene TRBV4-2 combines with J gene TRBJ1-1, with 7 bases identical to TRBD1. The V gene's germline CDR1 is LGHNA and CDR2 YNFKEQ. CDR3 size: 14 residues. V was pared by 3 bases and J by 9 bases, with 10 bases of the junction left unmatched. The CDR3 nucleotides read TGTGCCAGCAGCCACCGAACAGGGGACCGGAAAGCTTTCTTT. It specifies CASSHRTGDRKAFF.

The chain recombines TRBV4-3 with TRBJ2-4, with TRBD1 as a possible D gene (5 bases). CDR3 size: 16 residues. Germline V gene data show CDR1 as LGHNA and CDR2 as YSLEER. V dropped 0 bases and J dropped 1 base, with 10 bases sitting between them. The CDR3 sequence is CASSQDIGAAKNIQYF. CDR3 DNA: TGCGCCAGCAGCCAAGATATAGGGGCCGCCAAAAACATTCAGTACTTC.

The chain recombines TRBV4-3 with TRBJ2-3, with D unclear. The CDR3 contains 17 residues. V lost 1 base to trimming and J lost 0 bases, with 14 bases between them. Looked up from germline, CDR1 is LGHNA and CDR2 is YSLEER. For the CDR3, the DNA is TGCGCCAGCAGCCAAGCAGCTATTGGCGGAAGCACAGATACGCAGTATTTT. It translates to CASSQAAIGGSTDTQYF.

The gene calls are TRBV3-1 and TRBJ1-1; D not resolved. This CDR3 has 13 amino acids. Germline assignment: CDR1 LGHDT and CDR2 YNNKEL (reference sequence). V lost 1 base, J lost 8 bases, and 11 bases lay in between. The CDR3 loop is CASSQGRSREAFF. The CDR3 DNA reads TGTGCCAGCAGCCAAGGGAGAAGCAGGGAAGCTTTCTTT.

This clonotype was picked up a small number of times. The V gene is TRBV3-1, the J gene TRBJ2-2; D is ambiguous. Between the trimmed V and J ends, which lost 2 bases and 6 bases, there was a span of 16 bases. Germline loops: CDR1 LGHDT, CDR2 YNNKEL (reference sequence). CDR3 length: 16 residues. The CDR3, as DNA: TGTGCCAGCAGCCAAACGAGGCGTGGTCGGTCCGGGGAGCTGTTTTTT. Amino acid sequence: CASSQTRRGRSGELFF.

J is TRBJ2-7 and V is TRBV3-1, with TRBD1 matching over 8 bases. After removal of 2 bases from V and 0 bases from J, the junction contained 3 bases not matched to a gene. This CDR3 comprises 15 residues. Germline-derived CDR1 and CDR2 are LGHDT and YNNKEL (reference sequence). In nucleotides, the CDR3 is TGTGCCAGCAGCCAAACGGGACAGGTCTCCTACGAGCAGTACTTC. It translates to CASSQTGQVSYEQYF.

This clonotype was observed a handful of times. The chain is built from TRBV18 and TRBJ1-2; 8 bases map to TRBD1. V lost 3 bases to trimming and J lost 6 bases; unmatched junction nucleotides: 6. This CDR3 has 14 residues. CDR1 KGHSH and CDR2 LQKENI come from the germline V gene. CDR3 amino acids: CASSPQIQGDGYTF. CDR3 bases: TGTGCCAGCTCACCGCAGATACAGGGGGATGGCTACACCTTC.

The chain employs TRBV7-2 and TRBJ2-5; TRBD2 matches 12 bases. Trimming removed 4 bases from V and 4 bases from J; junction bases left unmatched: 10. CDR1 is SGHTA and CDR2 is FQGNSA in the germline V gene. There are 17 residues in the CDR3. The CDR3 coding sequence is TGTGCCAGCAGCTCGAGACTAGCGGGAGTGTTGGGAGAGACCCAGTACTTC. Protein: CASSSRLAGVLGETQYF.

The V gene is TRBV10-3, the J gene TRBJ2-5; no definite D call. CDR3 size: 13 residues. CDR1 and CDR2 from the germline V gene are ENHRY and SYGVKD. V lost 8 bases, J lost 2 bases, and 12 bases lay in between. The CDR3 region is CAIGREGQETQYF. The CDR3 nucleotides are TGTGCCATCGGTAGGGAAGGGCAAGAGACCCAGTACTTC.

The CDR3 bases are TGCAGTGCTTCCGTCCAGTCGTCGGTGCAGTTCTTC. Amino acids: CSASVQSSVQFF. The V gene is TRBV20-1, the J gene TRBJ2-1; D is uncertain. Trimming removed 5 bases at V and 12 bases at J, with 17 bases between. CDR1 and CDR2 (germline): DFQATT, SNEGSKA (reference sequence). The CDR3 runs 12 residues.

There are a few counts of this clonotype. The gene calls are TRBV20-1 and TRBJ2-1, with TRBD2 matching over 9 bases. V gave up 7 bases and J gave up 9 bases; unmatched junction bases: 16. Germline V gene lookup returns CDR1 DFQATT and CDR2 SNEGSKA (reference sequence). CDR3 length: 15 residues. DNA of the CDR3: TGCAGTGTTCGGTTCGCGGGAGGGCCAGGGGCTGAGCAGTTCTTC. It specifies CSVRFAGGPGAEQFF.

CDR3 DNA sequence: TGTGCCAGCAGCTTTTTTCGGACGTCGAGCTCCTACAATGAGCAGTTCTTC. Residues: CASSFFRTSSSYNEQFF. The chain recombines TRBV7-9 with TRBJ2-1; D is ambiguous. The CDR3 sequence is 17 residues long. The germline V gene has CDR1 SEHNR and CDR2 FQNEAQ (reference sequence). V was pared by 3 bases and J by 0 bases, with 15 bases between.

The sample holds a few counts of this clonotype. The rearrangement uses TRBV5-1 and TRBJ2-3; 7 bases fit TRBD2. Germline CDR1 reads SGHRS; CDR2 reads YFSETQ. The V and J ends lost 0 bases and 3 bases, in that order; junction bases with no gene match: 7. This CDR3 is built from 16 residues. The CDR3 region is CASSLGVAGSTDTQYF. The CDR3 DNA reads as TGCGCCAGCAGCTTGGGGGTAGCGGGTTCGACAGATACGCAGTATTTT.

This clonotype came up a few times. CDR3 sequence reads: CASSQGQWGNNEQFF. CDR3 in DNA: TGTGCCAGCAGCCAAGGCCAATGGGGGAACAATGAGCAGTTCTTC. The V call is TRBV4-2, the J call TRBJ2-1; tentatively, D is TRBD1 or TRBD2 (5 bases each). The CDR3 has 15 amino acids. Germline CDR1 reads LGHNA; CDR2 reads YNFKEQ. V was cut by 1 base and J by 5 bases, with 12 bases left in between.

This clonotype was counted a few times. For the CDR3, the DNA is TGCAGTGCTAGGGGTAGCGGGAGCCTCTTATCTGAGCAGTTCTTC. It codes for CSARGSGSLLSEQFF. The genes are TRBV20-1 and TRBJ2-1; 9 bases are shared with TRBD2. V lost 3 bases, J lost 9 bases, and 12 bases stayed unmatched. In germline, CDR1 is DFQATT, CDR2 SNEGSKA (reference sequence). The CDR3 is 15 residues long.

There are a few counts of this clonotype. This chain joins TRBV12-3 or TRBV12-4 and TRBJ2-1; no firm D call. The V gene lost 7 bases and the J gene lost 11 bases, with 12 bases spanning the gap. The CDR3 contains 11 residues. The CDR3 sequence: CASTPGPKQFF. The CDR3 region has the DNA TGTGCCAGCACCCCCGGGCCGAAGCAGTTCTTC.

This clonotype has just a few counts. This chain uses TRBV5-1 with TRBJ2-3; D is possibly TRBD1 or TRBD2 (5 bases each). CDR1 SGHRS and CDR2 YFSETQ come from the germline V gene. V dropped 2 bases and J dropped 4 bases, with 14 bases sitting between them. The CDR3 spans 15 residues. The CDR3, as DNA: TGCGCCAGCAGCTTCCGGGACCCAAGGTCAGATACGCAGTATTTT. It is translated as CASSFRDPRSDTQYF.

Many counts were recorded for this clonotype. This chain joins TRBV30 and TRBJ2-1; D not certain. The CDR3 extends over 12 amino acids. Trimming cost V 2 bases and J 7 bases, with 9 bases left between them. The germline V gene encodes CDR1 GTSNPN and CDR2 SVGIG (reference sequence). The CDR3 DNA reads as TGTGCCTGGAGTATCGCCAGAAATGAGCAGTTCTTC. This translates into CAWSIARNEQFF.

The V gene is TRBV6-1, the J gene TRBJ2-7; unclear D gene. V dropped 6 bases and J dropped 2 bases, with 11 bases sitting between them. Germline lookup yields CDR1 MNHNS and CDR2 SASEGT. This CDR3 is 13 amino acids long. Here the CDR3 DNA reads TGTGCCAGCAGGGTCTCCACACCCTACGAGCAGTACTTC. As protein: CASRVSTPYEQYF.

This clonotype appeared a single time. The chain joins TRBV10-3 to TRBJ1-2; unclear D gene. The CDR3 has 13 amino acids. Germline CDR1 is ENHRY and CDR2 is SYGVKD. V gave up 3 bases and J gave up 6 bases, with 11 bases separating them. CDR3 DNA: TGTGCCATCAGTGAATTTCGAGGGAATGGCTACACCTTC. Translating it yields CAISEFRGNGYTF.

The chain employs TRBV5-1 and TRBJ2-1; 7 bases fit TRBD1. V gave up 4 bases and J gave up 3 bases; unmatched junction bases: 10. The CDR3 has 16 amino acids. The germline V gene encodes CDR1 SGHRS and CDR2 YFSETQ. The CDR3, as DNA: TGCGCCAGCAGCCCTGGGAGACAGGGCGGCTACAATGAGCAGTTCTTC. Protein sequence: CASSPGRQGGYNEQFF.

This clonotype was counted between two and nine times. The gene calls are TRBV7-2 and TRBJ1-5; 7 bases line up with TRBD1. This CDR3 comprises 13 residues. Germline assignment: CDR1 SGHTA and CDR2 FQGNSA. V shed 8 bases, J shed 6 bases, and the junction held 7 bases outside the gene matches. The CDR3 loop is CASAPGGSQPQHF. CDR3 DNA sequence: TGTGCCAGCGCACCAGGGGGAAGTCAGCCCCAGCATTTT.

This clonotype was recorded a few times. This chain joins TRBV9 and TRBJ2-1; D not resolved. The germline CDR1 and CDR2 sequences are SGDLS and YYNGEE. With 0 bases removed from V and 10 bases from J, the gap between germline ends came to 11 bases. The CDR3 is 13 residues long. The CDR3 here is CASSVASETEQFF. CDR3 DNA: TGTGCCAGCAGCGTAGCTTCGGAAACCGAGCAGTTCTTC.

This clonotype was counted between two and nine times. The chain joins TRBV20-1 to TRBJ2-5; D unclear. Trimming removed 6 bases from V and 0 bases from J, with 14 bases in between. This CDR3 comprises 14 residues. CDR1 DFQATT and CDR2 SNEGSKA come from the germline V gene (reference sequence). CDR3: CSAQTLGNQETQYF. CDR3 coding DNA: TGCAGTGCGCAGACCCTGGGGAACCAAGAGACCCAGTACTTC.

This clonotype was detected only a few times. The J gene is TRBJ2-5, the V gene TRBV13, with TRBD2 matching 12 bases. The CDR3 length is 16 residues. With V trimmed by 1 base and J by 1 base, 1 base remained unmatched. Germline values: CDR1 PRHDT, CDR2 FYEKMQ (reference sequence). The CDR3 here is CASSLASGRAQETQYF. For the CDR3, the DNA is TGTGCCAGCAGCTTAGCTAGCGGGAGGGCCCAAGAGACCCAGTACTTC.

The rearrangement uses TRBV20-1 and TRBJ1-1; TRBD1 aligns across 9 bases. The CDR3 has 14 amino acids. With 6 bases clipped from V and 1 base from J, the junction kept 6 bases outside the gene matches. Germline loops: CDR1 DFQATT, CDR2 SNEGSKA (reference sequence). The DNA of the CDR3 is TGCAGTGCAAAGACAGGGGGAGGGAACACTGAAGCTTTCTTT. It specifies CSAKTGGGNTEAFF.